This entry describes one T cell receptor (beta chain). Its antigen is still unknown. These data belong to a study of chemoradiotherapy in HPV16-positive cancers. Study findings and constraints: Candidate HPV-specific clones and E7-related TCR motifs grew in tumor during treatment.

Repertoires were sampled repeatedly during chemoradiotherapy. Trimming shortened V by 4 bases and J by 3 bases, and 10 bases separated the two germline ends. The CDR3 is 13 amino acids. CDR1 and CDR2 (germline): SGHTA, FQGNSA. Measured with immunoSEQ multiplex PCR; TCRdb has only the in-frame clones, and not every one. The profile covers fewer than 9,500 clones, with around three quarters appearing a single time and about 7.4% taken by the ten largest. Collection took place from a patient who underwent chemoradiotherapy. This clonotype originated in a human donor with HPV-associated anogenital cancer. The V and J genes are TRBV7-2 and TRBJ2-7, with D possibly TRBD2 on 6 matching bases. The CDR3 sequence is CASSWDLSYEQYF. DNA of the CDR3: TGTGCCAGCAGCTGGGACTTGAGCTACGAGCAGTACTTC.